This T cell receptor beta chain was recorded in a study of T cell changes during pregnancy in multiple sclerosis. CDR1 and CDR2 (germline): SEHNR, FQNEAQ (reference sequence). V dropped 1 base and J dropped 10 bases, with 7 bases sitting between them. CDR3 length equals 12 residues. Generated by immunoSEQ multiplex PCR, the TCRdb table keeps only in-frame clones and is missing some. The table includes under 80,000 clones, about nine tenths detected once. This receptor was identified in a female donor with multiple sclerosis, enrolled in a pregnancy study. The chain has TRBV7-9 and TRBJ1-4; no clear D gene. The starting material was CD4+ T cells from peripheral blood mononuclear cells, obtained in the second trimester of pregnancy. The CDR3 reads CASSLGERKLFF. In DNA, the CDR3 is TGTGCCAGCAGCTTAGGAGAGAGAAAACTGTTTTTT.